This entry features one T cell receptor (beta chain) sequence. Its matching antigen is unknown. The sample is drawn from a study of blood T cells in healthy people across ages. This CDR3 is 15 amino acids long. Trimming at V came to 4 bases and at J to 6 bases, leaving 10 bases not matched to a gene. Per the germline V gene, CDR1 is LGHNA and CDR2 is YSLEER. The use of a sample-barcoded 5' primer and a J-beta primer mix characterized a second PCR of 7 to 11 cycles. Researchers report that each sample yielded at least 2.5 million CDR3-containing paired-end reads. TCRdb passed the 5' RACE reads through MiXCR, listing each CDR3 protein once. The sample yields 650,000 to 800,000 distinct CDR3 sequences, around 43% seen once. General observations from the study: Whereas aged donors had fewer naive CD4+ cells, long-lived donors had more of them and higher diversity. With age, beta diversity per million T cells declined roughly linearly, significantly by around 43. A conclusive naive versus antigen-experienced comparison was prevented by the unsorted PBMCs.

Sequencing was done on a sample of blood. This clonotype was sampled from a man aged 55 to 70 in good health. This chain connects TRBV4-3 to TRBJ1-2; 8 bases align to TRBD1. CDR3 loop: CASSPSLTGVNGYTF. The CDR3 region has the DNA TGCGCCAGCAGCCCGTCCCTGACAGGGGTAAATGGCTACACCTTC.